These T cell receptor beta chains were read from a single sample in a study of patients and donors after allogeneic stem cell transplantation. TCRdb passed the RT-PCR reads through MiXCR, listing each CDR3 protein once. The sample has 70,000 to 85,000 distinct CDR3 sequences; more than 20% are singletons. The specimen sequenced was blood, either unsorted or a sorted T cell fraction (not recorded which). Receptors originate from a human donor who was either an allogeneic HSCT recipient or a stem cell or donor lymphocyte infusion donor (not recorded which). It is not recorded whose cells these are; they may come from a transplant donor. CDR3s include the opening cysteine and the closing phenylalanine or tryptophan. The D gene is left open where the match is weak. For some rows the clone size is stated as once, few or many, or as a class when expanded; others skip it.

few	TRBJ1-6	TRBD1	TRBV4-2	TGTGCCAGCAGCCAAGAGGCGGGACAGGGGAATTCACCCCTCCACTTT	CASSQEAGQGNSPLHF
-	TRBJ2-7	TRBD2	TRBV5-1	TGCGCCAGCAGCTTGATCAGCGGGGGGCCCTACGAGCAGTACTTC	CASSLISGGPYEQYF
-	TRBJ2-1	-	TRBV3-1	TGTGCCAGCAGCATGGTCGACTCAAATGAGCAGTTCTTC	CASSMVDSNEQFF
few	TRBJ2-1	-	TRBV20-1	TGCAGTGCTAGTCCCCTAGTACTTGAGCAGTTCTTC	CSASPLVLEQFF
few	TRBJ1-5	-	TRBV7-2	TGTGCCAGCAGCTGGACAGACGGTCAGCCCCAGCATTTT	CASSWTDGQPQHF
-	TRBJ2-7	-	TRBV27	TGTGCCAGCAGTACCGGGTTCTACGAGCAGTACTTC	CASSTGFYEQYF
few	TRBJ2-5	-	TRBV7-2	TGTGCCAGCAGCTCCGGGCGGGTCCAAGAGACCCAGTACTTC	CASSSGRVQETQYF
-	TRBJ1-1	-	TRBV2	TGTGCCAGCAGTGAAGACACCCTGAGGGCTTTCTTT	CASSEDTLRAFF
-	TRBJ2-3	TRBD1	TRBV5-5	TGTGCCAGCAGGATCGGGACAGGGGCGCCAGATACGCAGTATTTT	CASRIGTGAPDTQYF
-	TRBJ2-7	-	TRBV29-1	TGCAGCGTTGAAGATCTGATCTACGAGCAGTACTTC	CSVEDLIYEQYF
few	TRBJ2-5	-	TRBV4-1	TGCGCCAGCAGCCAAGGCGGCGGGCCCAGTAAAGAGACCCAGTACTTC	CASSQGGGPSKETQYF
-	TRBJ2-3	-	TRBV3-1	TGTGCCAGCAGCCGGGGCACAGATACGCAGTATTTT	CASSRGTDTQYF
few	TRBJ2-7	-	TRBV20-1	TGCAGTGCTAGAGATCTGGGGCAGGACCCGTACGAGCAGTACTTC	CSARDLGQDPYEQYF
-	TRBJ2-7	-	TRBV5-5	TGTGCCAGCACCTCAACACTCTACGAGCAGTACTTC	CASTSTLYEQYF
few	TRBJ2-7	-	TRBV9	TGTGCCAGCAGCGTAGCAACGGGACTCAACTCCTACGAGCAGTACTTC	CASSVATGLNSYEQYF
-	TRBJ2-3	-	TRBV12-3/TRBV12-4	TGTGCCAGCAGTTCAAACCGCGGCGGTCCGATGGATACGCAGTATTTT	CASSSNRGGPMDTQYF
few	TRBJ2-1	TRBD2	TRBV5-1	TGCGCCAGCAGCCTACCTAGCGGGACTGCCTACAATGAGCAGTTCTTC	CASSLPSGTAYNEQFF
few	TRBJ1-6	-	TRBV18	TGTGCCAGCTCACCACCGGGAGGTTCACCCCTCCACTTT	CASSPPGGSPLHF
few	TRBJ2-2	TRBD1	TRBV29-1	TGCAGCGTTCGGACAGGGGCGGCCGGGGAGCTGTTTTTT	CSVRTGAAGELFF
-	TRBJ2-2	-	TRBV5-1	TGCGCCAGCAGCGGCTTAGGGGAGCTGTTTTTT	CASSGLGELFF
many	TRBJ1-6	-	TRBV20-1	TGCAGTGCCTTAACAGGTTCTAATTCACCCCTCCACTTT	CSALTGSNSPLHF
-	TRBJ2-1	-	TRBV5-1	TGCGCCAGCAGCTTGGATCGGGGGCCCCCCTACTACAATGAGCAGTTCTTC	CASSLDRGPPYYNEQFF
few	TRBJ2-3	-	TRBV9	TGTGCCAGCAGCGTAGTCGCGTACACAGATACGCAGTATTTT	CASSVVAYTDTQYF
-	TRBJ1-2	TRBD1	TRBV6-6	TGTGCCAGCAGCAGAGATGGACAGGGGGTGTTGGACTATGGCTACACCTTC	CASSRDGQGVLDYGYTF
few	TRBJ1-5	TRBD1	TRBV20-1	TGCAGTGCTAGTCTACAGGGGGTGAATCAGCCCCAGCATTTT	CSASLQGVNQPQHF
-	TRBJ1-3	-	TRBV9	TGTGCCAGCAGCTTGATCGTTGGAAACACCATATATTTT	CASSLIVGNTIYF
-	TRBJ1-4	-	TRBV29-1	TGCAGCGTTAGCACCGGACGGGCTCTAGGAGGTGAAAAACTGTTTTTT	CSVSTGRALGGEKLFF
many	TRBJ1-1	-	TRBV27	TGTGCCAGCATGGTTACAGGCAAATGGAATACTGAAGCTTTCTTT	CASMVTGKWNTEAFF
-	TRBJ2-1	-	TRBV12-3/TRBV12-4	TGTGCCAGCAGTTCCACAGTGCCAAACGCTGGTGAGCAGTTCTTC	CASSSTVPNAGEQFF
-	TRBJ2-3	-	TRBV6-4	TGTGCCAGCAGTGACTCGAAGATCACAGATACGCAGTATTTT	CASSDSKITDTQYF
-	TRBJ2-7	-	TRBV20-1	TGCAGTGCTAGCTCCCCACCAGGGTACGAGCAGTACTTC	CSASSPPGYEQYF
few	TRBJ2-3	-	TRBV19	TGTGCCAGTAGTATACTTCCGGGACTGGGCACAGATACGCAGTATTTT	CASSILPGLGTDTQYF